This T cell receptor beta chain stems from a study of PD-1 blockade in classical Hodgkin lymphoma. This clone was seen a handful of times. The antigen remains undetermined. Exposure to brentuximab vedotin varied, and each patient had relapsed following autologous stem cell transplantation. General study points: At C4D1, TCR diversity had climbed significantly for CD4+ cells, though not for CD8+ cells. Patients who began taking nivolumab under 1 year after ASCT were left out.

Measured with immunoSEQ multiplex PCR; TCRdb has only the in-frame clones, and not every one. Of 35,000 to 45,000 clones detected, approximately 69% appear once; the ten largest clones hold 14%. The CDR3 is 13 amino acids. The V gene lost 4 bases and the J gene lost 9 bases, with 18 bases spanning the gap. Germline V gene data show CDR1 as GTSNPN and CDR2 as SVGIG (reference sequence). The chain employs TRBV30 and TRBJ1-2, with D uncertain. This clonotype was sampled from a human donor with classical Hodgkin lymphoma. The material was peripheral blood mononuclear cells (PBMCs), obtained before the second cycle of nivolumab. The CDR3 loop reads CAWNEQPTGSYTF. CDR3 sequence (DNA): TGTGCCTGGAACGAACAACCTACGGGAAGCTACACCTTC.